This entry is about one T cell receptor (beta chain). The sample is drawn from a study of T cell changes during pregnancy in multiple sclerosis. The assay was immunoSEQ multiplex PCR, and TCRdb's table has in-frame clones only and misses some. The top ten hold approximately 1.1% of the sample, which has about 54,000 clones, around 90% seen once. This clonotype originated in a female donor in good health, enrolled as a control in a pregnancy study. This material consisted of peripheral blood, taken after pregnancy.

The CDR3 bases are TGTGCCACCAGCAGAGGACAGGGAGGCAATCAGCCCCAGCATTTT. The encoded protein is CATSRGQGGNQPQHF. The chain is built from TRBV15 and TRBJ1-5, with 7 nucleotides matching TRBD1. With V trimmed by 1 base and J by 2 bases, 2 bases remained unmatched. This CDR3 comprises 15 residues. Germline CDR1 reads LNHNV; CDR2 reads YYDKDF (reference sequence). The whole variable domain, remainder taken from reference TRBV15 and TRBJ1-5, is DAMVIQNPRYQVTQFGKPVTLSCSQTLNHNVMYWYQQKSSQAPKLLFHYYDKDFNNEADTPDNFQSRRPNTSFCFLDIRSPGLGDTAMYLCATSRGQGGNQPQHFGDGTRLSIL.